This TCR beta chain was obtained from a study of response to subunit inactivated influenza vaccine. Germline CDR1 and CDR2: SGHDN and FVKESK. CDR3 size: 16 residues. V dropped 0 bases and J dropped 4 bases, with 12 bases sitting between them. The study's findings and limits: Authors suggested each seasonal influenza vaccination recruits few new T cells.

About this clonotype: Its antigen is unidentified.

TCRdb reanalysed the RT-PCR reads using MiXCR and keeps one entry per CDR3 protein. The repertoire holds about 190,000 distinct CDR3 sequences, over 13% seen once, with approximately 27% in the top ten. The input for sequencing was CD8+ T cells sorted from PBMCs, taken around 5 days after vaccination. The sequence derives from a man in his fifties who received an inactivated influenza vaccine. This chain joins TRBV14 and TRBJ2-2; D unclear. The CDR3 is CASSQDDDVGTGELFF. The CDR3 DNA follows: TGTGCCAGCAGCCAAGATGACGACGTCGGCACCGGGGAGCTGTTTTTT. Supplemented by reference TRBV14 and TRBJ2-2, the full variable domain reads EAGVTQFPSHSVIEKGQTVTLRCDPISGHDNLYWYRRVMGKEIKFLLHFVKESKQDESGMPNNRFLAERTGGTYSTLKVQPAELEDSGVYFCASSQDDDVGTGELFFGEGSRLTVL.